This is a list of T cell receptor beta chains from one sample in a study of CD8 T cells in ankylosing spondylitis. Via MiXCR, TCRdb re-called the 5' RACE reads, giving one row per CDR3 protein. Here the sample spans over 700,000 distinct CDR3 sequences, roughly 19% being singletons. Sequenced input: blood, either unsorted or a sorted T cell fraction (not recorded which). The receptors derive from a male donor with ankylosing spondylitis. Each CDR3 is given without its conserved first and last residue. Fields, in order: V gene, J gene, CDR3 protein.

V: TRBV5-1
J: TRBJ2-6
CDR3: ASSLALTSGANVLT

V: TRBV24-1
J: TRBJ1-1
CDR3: ATSDYRTGGTEAF

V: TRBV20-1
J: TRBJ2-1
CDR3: SASLRLAGAYNEQF

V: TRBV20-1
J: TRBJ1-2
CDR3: SAILPGRIPYGYT

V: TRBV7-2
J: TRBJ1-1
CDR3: ASSLFNRRGSEAF

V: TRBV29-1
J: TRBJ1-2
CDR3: SVDRPDYGYT

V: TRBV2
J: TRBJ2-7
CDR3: ATTSDGGYEQY

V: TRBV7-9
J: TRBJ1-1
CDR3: ASSPLPKLEAF

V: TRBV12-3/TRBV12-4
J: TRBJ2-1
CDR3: ASSPTLLADINEQF

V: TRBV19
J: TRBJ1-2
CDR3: ASSTGPYGYT

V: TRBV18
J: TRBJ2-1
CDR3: ASSPPRGLGNEQF

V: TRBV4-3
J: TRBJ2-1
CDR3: ASSPGPGDNEQF

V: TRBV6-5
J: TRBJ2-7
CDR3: ASSSIRDANSYEQY

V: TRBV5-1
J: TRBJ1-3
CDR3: ASSVGQGRGNTIY

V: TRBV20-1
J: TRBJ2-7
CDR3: SAGEDRKYEQY

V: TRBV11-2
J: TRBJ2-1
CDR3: ASSLSTSGSWSYNEQF

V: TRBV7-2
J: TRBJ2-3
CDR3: ASSLWTSGFTDTQY

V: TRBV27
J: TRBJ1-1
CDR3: ASSLPPGGANTEAF

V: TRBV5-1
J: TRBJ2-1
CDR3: ASSLGQTDNEQF

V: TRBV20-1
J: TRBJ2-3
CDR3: SARGLGKGDTQY